Below are 22 T cell receptor beta chains sequenced from a single sample in a study of cytomegalovirus exposure and HLA in healthy donors (TCRdb year 2017). The library was obtained by the immunoSEQ multiplex PCR assay. TCRdb took over this immuneACCESS table, retaining in-frame rearrangements with V and J assigned. Such tables are incomplete; in checked studies, under half of the missing clones stem from an unresolved V gene, and the remainder is unexplained. The sample includes around 250,000 clones, with nearly 90% observed a single time. The biggest ten clones account for 0.37% of the sample. Material for sequencing was PBMCs. Every receptor here comes from a young woman in good health and CMV-seronegative.

The rearrangement joins TRBV28 to TRBJ2-7; TRBD1 might be the D (6 bases). Trimming shortened V by 2 bases and J by 0 bases, and 11 bases separated the two germline ends. CDR1 and CDR2 (germline): MDHEN, SYDVKM. The CDR3 length is 15 residues. CDR3 residues: CASSLGQPYSYEQYF. The CDR3 DNA reads TGTGCCAGCAGTTTAGGACAGCCCTACTCCTACGAGCAGTACTTC.

The rearrangement links TRBV19 to TRBJ1-4; 9 nucleotides line up with TRBD1. The CDR3 is 14 amino acids. V dropped 4 bases and J dropped 6; count of bases not matched to a gene: 3. Looked up from germline, CDR1 is LNHDA and CDR2 is SQIVND (reference sequence). The CDR3 DNA reads TGTGCCAGTAGTAAGACAGGGGGAGATGAAAAACTGTTTTTT. It encodes CASSKTGGDEKLFF.

CDR3 loop: CATREGMVTDTQYF. CDR3 sequence (DNA): TGTGCCACCCGGGAGGGAATGGTCACAGATACGCAGTATTTT. The chain links TRBV15 to TRBJ2-3; 8 bases agree with TRBD2. J was trimmed by 2 bases and V by 8 bases; bases with no gene match: 6. The V gene's germline CDR1 is LNHNV and CDR2 YYDKDF (reference sequence). This CDR3 comprises 14 residues. Full variable domain (rest looked up from reference TRBV15 and TRBJ2-3): DAMVIQNPRYQVTQFGKPVTLSCSQTLNHNVMYWYQQKSSQAPKLLFHYYDKDFNNEADTPDNFQSRRPNTSFCFLDIRSPGLGDTAMYLCATREGMVTDTQYFGPGTRLTVL.

The chain recombines TRBV7-9 with TRBJ2-6; 7 nucleotides agree with TRBD2. The trim removed 4 bases at V and 4 bases at J, leaving 10 bases unmatched. This CDR3 comprises 17 residues. Germline CDR1 is SEHNR and CDR2 is FQNEAQ (reference sequence). CDR3 coding DNA: TGTGCCAGCAGCTCTCGGACGGGGGGAAGAGGGGCCAACGTCCTGACTTTC. Encoded protein: CASSSRTGGRGANVLTF.

The chain has TRBV5-4 and TRBJ2-7, with 8 bases fitting TRBD2. Per the germline V gene, CDR1 is SGHNT and CDR2 is YYREEE (reference sequence). The CDR3 is made up of 15 amino acids. Germline trimming cut 4 bases from V and 4 bases from J; bases unmatched to any gene: 10. The chain's CDR3 is CASSPPGGGKYEQYF. CDR3 DNA sequence: TGTGCCAGCAGCCCCCCTGGCGGGGGGAAGTACGAGCAGTACTTC.

This sequence joins TRBV27 and TRBJ2-2; D is uncertain. The CDR3 loop spans 14 amino acids. Per the germline V gene, CDR1 is MNHEY and CDR2 is SMNVEV (reference sequence). V lost 3 bases and J 1 base, leaving 6 bases between the germline ends. The CDR3 is CASSFMRNTGELFF. The DNA of the CDR3 is TGTGCCAGCAGTTTCATGAGGAACACCGGGGAGCTGTTTTTT.

This rearrangement joins TRBV10-3 to TRBJ1-2, with no clear D. V was trimmed by 7 bases and J by 1 base, leaving 13 bases between them. Germline V lookup: CDR1 ENHRY, CDR2 SYGVKD. CDR3 length: 14 residues. CDR3 in amino acids: CAITREPLNYGYTF. CDR3 sequence (DNA): TGTGCCATCACACGGGAACCCCTTAACTATGGCTACACCTTC.

The rearrangement links TRBV7-2 to TRBJ1-2, with 9 bases identical to TRBD1. The ends lost 5 bases at V and 4 bases at J; junction bases unmatched: 5. Germline loops: CDR1 SGHTA, CDR2 FQGNSA. This CDR3 has 14 residues. The CDR3 region is CASSQTGGGYGYTF. In nucleotides, the CDR3 is TGTGCCAGCAGCCAGACAGGGGGTGGCTATGGCTACACCTTC.

The chain joins TRBV7-7 to TRBJ2-2; the D gene is possibly TRBD1 (5 bases). Germline V lookup: CDR1 SSHAT, CDR2 FNYEAQ (reference sequence). The V and J ends lost 5 bases and 5 bases respectively, with 9 bases between them. CDR3 length equals 13 residues. The CDR3: CASSQGFTGELFF. Here the CDR3 DNA reads TGTGCCAGCAGCCAGGGTTTTACCGGGGAGCTGTTTTTT.

The rearrangement joins TRBV9 to TRBJ1-1, with 8 bases aligning to TRBD1. The CDR3 is 13 amino acids. CDR1 SGDLS and CDR2 YYNGEE come from the germline V gene. V was pared by 3 bases and J by 8 bases, with 6 bases of the junction left unmatched. The CDR3 loop is CASSDDRGEEAFF. CDR3 DNA sequence: TGTGCCAGCAGCGACGACAGGGGCGAAGAAGCTTTCTTT.

The gene calls are TRBV5-5 and TRBJ2-7; 9 bases match TRBD1. This CDR3 region has 15 residues. Germline CDR1 SGHKS, CDR2 YYEKEE (reference sequence). Trimming cost V 4 bases and J 0 bases; bases outside gene matches: 5. CDR3 sequence: CASSRGTGSSYEQYV. DNA for the CDR3: TGTGCCAGCAGCCGGGGGACAGGGAGCTCCTACGAGCAGTACGTC.

This chain uses TRBV5-6 with TRBJ2-2, with TRBD2 matching over 9 bases. CDR3 length: 16 amino acids. Germline CDR1 reads SGHDT; CDR2 reads YYEEEE. The V gene end was trimmed by 2 bases and the J gene end by 4 bases; junction bases not matched to a gene: 6. CDR3 DNA: TGTGCCAGCAGCTTTCTTAATAGCGGGGGCACCGGGGAGCTGTTTTTT. Translating it yields CASSFLNSGGTGELFF.

V gene TRBV7-2 combines with J gene TRBJ1-6, with 7 nucleotides matching TRBD1. Trimming took 5 bases from V and 0 from J; bases not matched to a gene: 7. The CDR3 spans 17 residues. Per germline, CDR1 SGHTA and CDR2 FQGNSA. The CDR3 region has the DNA TGTGCCAGCAGCCAAGGGTACAGGGGCTCCTATAATTCACCCCTCCACTTT. Its protein is CASSQGYRGSYNSPLHF.

V gene TRBV6-5 combines with J gene TRBJ2-7; 9 positions agree with TRBD1. The V gene's germline CDR1 is MNHEY and CDR2 SVGAGI. Losses at the gene ends were 4 bases for V and 2 bases for J; bases not matched to a gene: 3. The CDR3 covers 14 residues. CDR3 in amino acids: CASSWGQGAYEQYV. In DNA, the CDR3 is TGTGCCAGCAGTTGGGGACAGGGTGCCTACGAGCAGTACGTC.

This chain uses TRBV4-1 with TRBJ1-5, with 10 bases matching TRBD1. After removal of 6 bases from V and 4 bases from J, the junction contained 3 bases not matched to a gene. Germline CDR1 reads MGHRA; CDR2 reads YSYEKL. The CDR3 spans 14 residues. CDR3 in DNA: TGCGCCAGCAGACTGGGACAGGGGAATCAGCCCCAGCATTTT. Translation: CASRLGQGNQPQHF.

The CDR3 DNA is TGTGCCAGCAGCCCAGCAGCGGGATACAATGAGCAGTTCTTC. This gives the protein CASSPAAGYNEQFF. The chain joins TRBV9 to TRBJ2-1; 7 nucleotides agree with TRBD2. The junction had 5 bases not matched to a gene; V was cut back by 4 bases and J by 4 bases. The CDR3 runs to 14 residues. Germline loops: CDR1 SGDLS, CDR2 YYNGEE.

The genes are TRBV16 and TRBJ1-2; D is perhaps TRBD1 (6 bases). Germline-derived CDR1 and CDR2 are KGHSY and FQNENV. The CDR3 covers 15 residues. The V end was cut by 4 bases, the J end by 4 bases, with 16 bases between. CDR3 region: CASSPNRVGSYGYTF. Here the CDR3 DNA reads TGTGCCAGCAGCCCTAACAGGGTCGGCTCCTATGGCTACACCTTC.

The gene calls are TRBV28 and TRBJ1-2; TRBD1 agrees at 7 bases. This CDR3 is built from 14 residues. The ends lost 5 bases at V and 7 bases at J; junction bases unmatched: 10. Per germline, CDR1 MDHEN and CDR2 SYDVKM. The CDR3, as DNA: TGTGCCAGCAGTGGAACAGGGGACGGAGGTGGCTACACCTTC. This gives the protein CASSGTGDGGGYTF.

The chain carries TRBV10-3 and TRBJ2-7; a weak D match, TRBD2 (6 bases). Trimming shortened V by 2 bases and J by 5 bases, and 10 bases separated the two germline ends. Germline CDR1 ENHRY, CDR2 SYGVKD. The CDR3 is 13 residues long. The CDR3 bases are TGTGCCATCAGTGAGGGGGACTTTCACGAGCAGTACGTC. Amino acid sequence: CAISEGDFHEQYV.

The CDR3: CSAHGQGGKETQYF. The CDR3 DNA is TGCAGCGCACACGGGCAGGGGGGAAAAGAGACCCAGTACTTC. The chain carries TRBV29-1 and TRBJ2-5; a possible D gene is TRBD1 (7 bases). Germline loops: CDR1 SQVTM, CDR2 ANQGSEA. This CDR3 comprises 14 residues. The V end lost 7 bases, the J end lost 3 bases, and 18 bases lay between the germline ends.

V is TRBV30 and J is TRBJ1-1, with a tentative D call TRBD1 (6 bases). V lost 1 base and J 0 bases, leaving 12 bases between the germline ends. From germline, CDR1 is GTSNPN and CDR2 SVGIG (reference sequence). The CDR3 is 15 amino acids. DNA for the CDR3: TGTGCCTGGAGTGGAGGTGACAGGATGAACACTGAAGCTTTCTTT. Its protein product is CAWSGGDRMNTEAFF.

The chain has TRBV6-1 and TRBJ1-1, with D uncertain. Germline V gene data show CDR1 as MNHNS and CDR2 as SASEGT. Trimming stripped 4 bases from V and 1 base from J, with 10 bases between. The CDR3 is 14 residues long. CDR3 in DNA: TGTGCCAGCAGTGTCATGACTGCGAACACTGAAGCTTTCTTT. This translates into CASSVMTANTEAFF.